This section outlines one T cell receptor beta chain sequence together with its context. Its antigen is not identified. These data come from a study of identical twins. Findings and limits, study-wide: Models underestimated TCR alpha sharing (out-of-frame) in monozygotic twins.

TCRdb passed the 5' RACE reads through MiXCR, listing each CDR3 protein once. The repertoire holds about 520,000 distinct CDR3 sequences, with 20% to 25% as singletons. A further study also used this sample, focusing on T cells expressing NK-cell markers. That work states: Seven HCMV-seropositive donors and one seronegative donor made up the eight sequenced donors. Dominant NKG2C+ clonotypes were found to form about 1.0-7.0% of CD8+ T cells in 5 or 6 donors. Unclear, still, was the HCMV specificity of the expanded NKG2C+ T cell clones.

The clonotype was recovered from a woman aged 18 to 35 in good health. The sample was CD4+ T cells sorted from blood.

The CDR3 loop is CASSSYYGDTQYF. The CDR3 nucleotides are TGTGCCAGCAGCTCCTACTATGGAGATACGCAGTATTTT. This chain connects TRBV6-1 to TRBJ2-3, with no clear D. V gave up 6 bases and J gave up 5 bases, with 12 bases separating them. This CDR3 contains 13 residues. CDR1 and CDR2 (germline): MNHNS, SASEGT.